A selection of T cell receptor beta chains follows, all from one sample in a study of cytomegalovirus exposure and HLA in healthy donors. This table comes from immunoSEQ multiplex PCR, and its TCRdb copy is limited to in-frame clones, with some not included. The sample holds approximately 70,000 clones, around 72% seen once. Sequencing used PBMCs. The receptor source for this set is a woman aged 35 to 49 in good health and CMV-seropositive. The CDR3 runs from the conserved cysteine through the conserved F or W. D genes are given only for firm matches. Size values are once, few and many counts, or a class for expanded clones, and some rows have none.

v_call	clone_size	d_call	j_call	cdr3_nt	cdr3_aa
TRBV30	NA	TRBD1	TRBJ2-2	TGTGCCTGGAATCCGACAGGGCCCGGGGAGCTGTTTTTT	CAWNPTGPGELFF
TRBV7-9	NA	NA	TRBJ2-1	TGTGCCAGCAGCCTAGTCGGAGAGGACAATGAGCAGTTCTTC	CASSLVGEDNEQFF
TRBV29-1	NA	TRBD2	TRBJ2-1	TGCAGCGTTCCGACCGGGACTAGCGAAAACAATGAGCAGTTCTTC	CSVPTGTSENNEQFF
TRBV6-5	few	NA	TRBJ1-5	TGTGCCAGCCGAACCCAAGACATTAGCAATCAGCCCCAGCATTTT	CASRTQDISNQPQHF
TRBV5-1	NA	NA	TRBJ1-4	TGCGCCAGCAGCAGAGACTCCAGTTCTAATGAAAAACTGTTTTTT	CASSRDSSSNEKLFF
TRBV6-1	NA	TRBD1	TRBJ2-5	TGTGCCAGCAGTGAAACGGGACAGGGAGAGACCCAGTACTTC	CASSETGQGETQYF
TRBV10-2	NA	NA	TRBJ1-1	TGCGCCAGCAGTGTAGACACCTACACTGAAGCTTTCTTT	CASSVDTYTEAFF
TRBV11-3	NA	NA	TRBJ2-7	TGTGCCAGCAGCTTGTTAGGAGGGTGGGGAGAGCAGTACTTC	CASSLLGGWGEQYF
TRBV29-1	once	TRBD1	TRBJ2-7	TGCAGCGTCGGAGACAGGGGGCCTGAAACTGGGGAGCAGTACTTC	CSVGDRGPETGEQYF
TRBV7-9	NA	NA	TRBJ1-2	TGTGCCAGCAACAACAGGGTCGAGAGAACTGGCTACACCTTC	CASNNRVERTGYTF
TRBV19	NA	TRBD1	TRBJ2-3	TGTGCCAGTAGTACCCGACCGGGACAGGATTTTAGCACAGATACGCAGTATTTT	CASSTRPGQDFSTDTQYF
TRBV7-6	NA	TRBD2	TRBJ2-3	TGTGCCAGCAGCCCTCCTCGGGGGGGGCAGTATTTT	CASSPPRGGQYF
TRBV7-9	NA	NA	TRBJ2-3	TGTGCCAGCAGCTTAGGCGGGGCAAGAGATACGCAGTATTTT	CASSLGGARDTQYF
TRBV7-9	few	TRBD1	TRBJ1-1	TGTGCCAGCAGTCCTAACAGGGGGGGCAACACTGAAGCTTTCTTT	CASSPNRGGNTEAFF
TRBV7-6	NA	NA	TRBJ2-7	TGTGCCAGCAGCTTAGGGCGGGTCTATGAGCAGTACTTC	CASSLGRVYEQYF
TRBV4-2	once	TRBD1	TRBJ2-1	TGTGCCAGCAGCCAAGACCGGGACAGGGACTACAATGAGCAGTTCTTC	CASSQDRDRDYNEQFF
TRBV11-2	once	NA	TRBJ2-7	TGTGCCAGCAGCTTAGCCCAAGAGCAGTACTTC	CASSLAQEQYF
TRBV4-1	NA	TRBD1	TRBJ1-2	TGCGCCAGCAGCCAAGATGGACAGGGGAACTATGGCTACACCTTC	CASSQDGQGNYGYTF
TRBV15	NA	NA	TRBJ2-1	TGTGCCACCAGCAGAGAGGGGGGGGGCTCGGATGAGCAGTTCTTC	CATSREGGGSDEQFF
TRBV5-6	few	NA	TRBJ2-1	TGTGCCAGCAGCCCCCCGCCCCCGGGGGAGCAGTTCTTC	CASSPPPPGEQFF
TRBV6-1	NA	NA	TRBJ2-7	TGTGCCAGCAGTGAAGGACCGGGACAAGGTGAGGAGCAGTACTTC	CASSEGPGQGEEQYF
TRBV2	few	TRBD1	TRBJ2-3	TGTGCCAGCAGGGGGACAGGGGCAGATACGCAGTATTTT	CASRGTGADTQYF
TRBV4-1	medium-sized	NA	TRBJ1-1	TGCGCCAGCAGCCAAGACCGGGGATGGAACACTGAAGCTTTCTTT	CASSQDRGWNTEAFF
TRBV30	NA	NA	TRBJ2-7	TGTGCCTGTAACGGACTGGGATACGAGCAGTACTTC	CACNGLGYEQYF
TRBV2	NA	TRBD1	TRBJ2-3	TGTGCCAGGAGTAGGGACAGGGCTGTGAATACGCAGTATTTT	CARSRDRAVNTQYF
TRBV4-1	NA	TRBD1	TRBJ1-5	TGCGCCAGCAGCCAGGGTCAGGGGGCGCATCAGCCCCAGCATTTT	CASSQGQGAHQPQHF
TRBV7-3	NA	TRBD2	TRBJ2-1	TGTGCCAGCAGCTTTTCGACGGGGGGGCATGAGCAGTTCTTC	CASSFSTGGHEQFF
TRBV6-5	few	NA	TRBJ1-3	TGTGCCAGCAGCCCCTCGCGGGGAAACACCATATATTTT	CASSPSRGNTIYF
TRBV5-1	once	TRBD1	TRBJ1-3	TGCGCCAGCAGCTTTGGGACAGCCCGCTCTGGAAACACCATATATTTT	CASSFGTARSGNTIYF
TRBV6-1	NA	NA	TRBJ2-7	TGTGCCAGCAGTGAAAGACGGCAGGCCCCCTACGAGCAGTACTTC	CASSERRQAPYEQYF
TRBV5-1	NA	NA	TRBJ2-5	TGCGCCAGCAGCTCGCAGGGGGGAGAGACCCAGTACTTC	CASSSQGGETQYF
TRBV18	NA	TRBD1	TRBJ1-2	TGTGCCAGCTCAACAGGGACAGGGTTGGGCGGCTACACCTTC	CASSTGTGLGGYTF
TRBV2	NA	NA	TRBJ1-2	TGTGCCAGCAGCCCGGTAGCTAACTATGGCTACACCTTC	CASSPVANYGYTF
TRBV10-2	NA	TRBD2	TRBJ2-1	TGCGCCAGCAGTGGTGGGGGGGTCCTCAATGTTGAGCAGTTCTTC	CASSGGGVLNVEQFF
TRBV5-1	NA	NA	TRBJ2-2	TGCGCCAGCAGCTTGAATCCCGGGGGGAACACCGGGGAGCTGTTTTTT	CASSLNPGGNTGELFF
TRBV7-9	NA	TRBD2	TRBJ2-3	TGTGCCAGCAGCATACTAGCGGGGGCAAATACGCAGTATTTT	CASSILAGANTQYF
TRBV19	NA	NA	TRBJ2-5	TGTGCCAGTAGTATGGACAGATCCCAAGAGACCCAGTACTTC	CASSMDRSQETQYF
TRBV2	once	TRBD1	TRBJ1-4	TGTGCCAGCAGTGCGACAGGGTTGGCAAAACTGTTTTTT	CASSATGLAKLFF
TRBV5-4	NA	NA	TRBJ2-1	TGTGCCAGCAGCTTCTTAACGGTCGGTGAGCAGTTCTTC	CASSFLTVGEQFF
TRBV5-1	NA	TRBD1	TRBJ1-2	TGCGCCAGCAGCTTGGGGACAGGGCCGTTTGGCTACACCTTC	CASSLGTGPFGYTF
TRBV9	NA	NA	TRBJ1-2	TGTGCCAGCAGCGCAGAGTACGGCCGGGCTAACTATGGCTACACCTTC	CASSAEYGRANYGYTF
TRBV5-1	few	NA	TRBJ2-1	TGCGCCAGCAACACAGGGGGAGGGAGCAATGAGCAGTTCTTC	CASNTGGGSNEQFF
TRBV2	few	TRBD1	TRBJ2-7	TGTGCCAGCACCGGGACAGGGAGCTCCTACGAGCAGTACTTC	CASTGTGSSYEQYF
TRBV5-1	NA	NA	TRBJ1-2	TGCGCCAGCAGCTTGGAAAGGACTCAAGGATTCTATGGCTACACCTTC	CASSLERTQGFYGYTF
TRBV4-1	NA	TRBD2	TRBJ2-3	TGCGCCAGCAGCCAAGATGGCGCTAGCGGGGGGGCAGATACGCAGTATTTT	CASSQDGASGGADTQYF
TRBV7-9	NA	TRBD1	TRBJ1-5	TGTGCCAGCAGCTCCACAGGGGGCGGGCGTCAGCCCCAGCATTTT	CASSSTGGGRQPQHF
TRBV15	NA	TRBD2	TRBJ2-4	TGTGCCACCAGCAACGGCGGGGGAGCCAAAAACATTCAGTACTTC	CATSNGGGAKNIQYF
TRBV27	NA	TRBD1	TRBJ1-5	TGTGCCAGCAGTGGATCACAGGGGGAGCGAGGTCAGCCCCAGCATTTT	CASSGSQGERGQPQHF
TRBV7-2	few	TRBD2	TRBJ2-1	TGTGCCAGCAGCTTGGGTAGCGGGGAGTACAATGAGCAGTTCTTC	CASSLGSGEYNEQFF
TRBV5-6	NA	TRBD1	TRBJ2-1	TGTGCCAGCAGCCTGGGACAGACGTGGGGAAATGAGCAGTTCTTC	CASSLGQTWGNEQFF
TRBV11-2	NA	NA	TRBJ2-5	TGTGCCAGCAGCCCCCCCGAAGAGACCCAGTACTTC	CASSPPEETQYF
TRBV4-2	NA	TRBD1	TRBJ1-3	TGTGCCAGCAGCCAAGGGGACAGGGAAGCGGTTGGAAACACCATATATTTT	CASSQGDREAVGNTIYF
TRBV6-1	NA	TRBD1	TRBJ1-5	TGTGCCAGCAGCGGGACAGCTAACAATCAGCCCCAGCATTTT	CASSGTANNQPQHF